Presented here are 20 T cell receptor beta chains from one specimen sequenced in a study of shared clonotypes between healthy human individuals. This table comes from immunoSEQ multiplex PCR, and its TCRdb copy is limited to in-frame clones, with some not included. Seen here are fewer than 500,000 clones, nearly 80% observed once, and the top ten hold around 13%. The sequenced material came from PBMCs. These receptors came from a woman in her thirties or forties in good health. Some clones in this sample may be carry-over from other donors' samples.

The CDR3, as DNA: TGTGCCAGCAGCATATCCGGGACAGGGGCCTACGAGCAGTACTTC. This gives the protein CASSISGTGAYEQYF. The genes are TRBV7-3 and TRBJ2-7; TRBD1 matches at 10 bases. CDR1 SGHTA and CDR2 FQGTGA come from the germline V gene. CDR3 size: 15 residues. Unmatched junction bases numbered 6, after V lost 5 bases and J lost 2 bases.

CDR3 nucleotide sequence: TGTGCCAGCAGTTACACCGCGGACAGTTTCTACGAGCAGTACTTC. This sequence encodes CASSYTADSFYEQYF. This chain links TRBV7-2 with TRBJ2-5; the D gene is possibly TRBD1 (6 bases). The J call is uncertain, as TRBJ2-7 better fits the DNA end. This CDR3 is built from 15 residues. Germline V lookup: CDR1 SGHTA, CDR2 FQGNSA.

J is TRBJ1-2 and V is TRBV6-5; the D is unclear. The germline CDR1 and CDR2 sequences are MNHEY and SVGAGI. This CDR3 is built from 14 residues. With 6 bases removed from V and 8 bases from J, the gap between germline ends came to 19 bases. The DNA of the CDR3 is TGTGCCAGCAGGAAAACTCGGGCTGATCGGGGCTACACCTTC. Amino acid sequence: CASRKTRADRGYTF.

This chain joins TRBV18 and TRBJ2-5; D gene ambiguous. This CDR3 is 14 amino acids long. Germline CDR1 is KGHSH and CDR2 is LQKENI. V gave up 2 bases and J gave up 5 bases, with 12 bases separating them. The CDR3 bases are TGTGCCAGCTCACCAACCTGGGCAGTGGAGACCCAGTACTTC. It yields the protein CASSPTWAVETQYF.

With respect to this clone: A read error is the likely source, as a far larger clone sits one nucleotide away. The rearrangement joins TRBV7-9 to TRBJ2-7; 8 bases fit TRBD2. The CDR3 is made up of 18 amino acids. CDR1 and CDR2 (germline): SEHNR, FQNEAQ (reference sequence). This chain's CDR3 is CASSFLAGRSLGNYERYF. Here the CDR3 DNA reads TGTGCCAGCAGCTTTTTAGCGGGACGAAGCCTAGGGAACTACGAGCGGTACTTC.

This clone was seen only a few times. The V and J genes are TRBV6-4 and TRBJ2-2; 8 nucleotides align to TRBD1. In germline, CDR1 is MRHNA, CDR2 SNTAGT. The length of the CDR3 is 14 residues. V gave up 9 bases and J gave up 5 bases; unmatched junction bases: 8. CDR3 sequence: CASSETGETGELFF. The CDR3 nucleotides read TGTGCCAGTTCAGAGACAGGGGAGACCGGGGAGCTGTTTTTT.

The V call is TRBV10-3, the J call TRBJ2-5, with 9 positions matching TRBD2. Per the germline V gene, CDR1 is ENHRY and CDR2 is SYGVKD. V lost 5 bases and J lost 2; bases outside the gene matches: 3. The CDR3 runs 14 residues. The CDR3 spells CAISNSGSQETQYF. The CDR3 bases are TGTGCCATCAGTAATAGCGGGAGTCAAGAGACCCAGTACTTC.

The chain carries TRBV21-1 and TRBJ2-5. TRBV21-1 is marked as a pseudogene. The CDR3 extends over 15 amino acids. This CDR3 reads CASSKTRVGRETQYF. DNA of the CDR3: TGTGCCAGCAGCAAAACCCGGGTAGGACGAGAGACCCAGTACTTC.

This chain joins TRBV25-1 and TRBJ2-1, with D perhaps matching TRBD2 (6 bases). Germline lookup yields CDR1 MGHDK and CDR2 SYGVNS. CDR3 size: 15 residues. The V and J ends lost 6 bases and 9 bases respectively, with 21 bases between them. Here the CDR3 DNA reads TGTGCCAGCAGCCGGGGGAATATTCGGGTGTCTGAGCAGTTCTTC. As protein: CASSRGNIRVSEQFF.

V and J are TRBV2 and TRBJ1-2; TRBD1 is a possible D gene (5 bases). Trimming pared 4 bases from V and 0 bases from J, leaving 12 bases between. The CDR3 loop spans 15 amino acids. Germline CDR1 SNHLY, CDR2 FYNNEI. CDR3 bases: TGTGCCAGCAGTGTACAGGTAACAGCTAACTATGGCTACACCTTC. Its protein product is CASSVQVTANYGYTF.

The chain has TRBV5-8 and TRBJ2-4; D unresolved. The CDR3 is 18 residues long. Per the germline V gene, CDR1 is SGHTS and CDR2 is YDEGEE. V dropped 0 bases and J dropped 1 base, with 17 bases sitting between them. CDR3 DNA sequence: TGTGCCAGCAGCTTGGGGGTCTGGCCGCCTGCGGCCAAAAACATTCAGTACTTC. Translation gives CASSLGVWPPAAKNIQYF.

The chain has TRBV20-1 and TRBJ1-2; D not certain. Germline loops: CDR1 DFQATT, CDR2 SNEGSKA (reference sequence). There are 10 residues in the CDR3. Trimming took off 5 bases at V and 2 bases at J, with 3 bases between the two ends. The CDR3 here is CSAPNYGYTF. The CDR3 bases are TGCAGTGCTCCAAACTATGGCTACACCTTC.

The gene calls are TRBV7-9 and TRBJ1-1, with 8 bases aligning to TRBD1. The J segment lost 5 bases and the V segment lost 6 bases, leaving 5 bases of the junction unmatched. Germline CDR1 SEHNR, CDR2 FQNEAQ (reference sequence). The CDR3 consists of 13 residues. This chain's CDR3 is CASRYTGGTEAFF. CDR3 nucleotide sequence: TGTGCCAGCAGATACACAGGGGGTACTGAAGCTTTCTTT.

V is TRBV28 and J is TRBJ2-7, with D unresolved. There are 12 residues in the CDR3. Trimming cost V 7 bases and J 6 bases, with 13 bases left between them. Per the germline V gene, CDR1 is MDHEN and CDR2 is SYDVKM. CDR3 DNA: TGTGCCAGCAATTTCTTCCCGAGCGAGCAGTACTTC. Translation gives CASNFFPSEQYF.

The chain joins TRBV6-1 to TRBJ2-1; D is possibly TRBD2 (6 bases). V was clipped by 6 bases and J by 5 bases, with 14 bases between them. The CDR3 totals 14 residues. The germline gives CDR1 MNHNS, CDR2 SASEGT. The DNA of the CDR3 is TGTGCCAGCAGGGAGGGATTGCTTCACAATGAGCAGTTCTTC. Translated: CASREGLLHNEQFF.

The chain links TRBV29-1 to TRBJ2-2; the D call may be TRBD1 or TRBD2 (5 bases each). CDR1 is SQVTM and CDR2 is ANQGSEA in the germline V gene. CDR3 length: 14 amino acids. Trimming took 7 bases from V and 0 from J, leaving 12 bases between them. CDR3 protein: CSATGTPNTGELFF. The CDR3 nucleotides are TGCAGCGCAACCGGGACGCCGAACACCGGGGAGCTGTTTTTT.

This chain links TRBV6-4 with TRBJ2-1; TRBD2 agrees at 8 bases. Per the germline V gene, CDR1 is MRHNA and CDR2 is SNTAGT. The CDR3 runs to 16 residues. V lost 2 bases, J lost 6 bases, and 9 bases stayed unmatched. Written as DNA, the CDR3 is TGTGCCAGCAGTGACCAGGGACTAGGGGAACTCAATGAGCAGTTCTTC. Translation: CASSDQGLGELNEQFF.

This chain links TRBV11-2 with TRBJ2-1; 12 positions match TRBD2. V shed 5 bases, J shed 9 bases, and the junction held 8 bases outside the gene matches. Looked up from germline, CDR1 is SGHAT and CDR2 is FQNNGV. CDR3 length: 15 amino acids. DNA of the CDR3: TGTGCCAGCAGCCGCCGACTAGCGGGAGATGGTGAGCAGTTCTTC. It specifies CASSRRLAGDGEQFF.

About this clone: A far bigger clonotype differs at one base, so this is likely a read error. In the same sample, other DNA sequences code for this CDR3. This rearrangement joins TRBV28 to TRBJ2-1; unclear D gene. Germline CDR1 MDHEN, CDR2 SYDVKM. CDR3 length equals 11 residues. V gave up 3 bases and J gave up 3 bases, with 0 bases separating them. The DNA of the CDR3 is TGTGCCAGCAGTTTCTACAATGAGCAGTTCTTC. Amino acids: CASSFYNEQFF.

This clone showed up just a few times. The V call is TRBV25-1, the J call TRBJ2-7; no clear D. CDR1 MGHDK and CDR2 SYGVNS come from the germline V gene. The length of the CDR3 is 11 residues. V shed 1 base and J shed 7 bases, with 5 bases lying between them. CDR3 amino acids: CASSESREQYF. CDR3 DNA: TGTGCCAGCAGTGAATCTCGGGAGCAGTACTTC.